The clone carrying this T cell receptor beta chain was found many times. Its cognate antigen is unknown. Trimming at V came to 8 bases and at J to 9 bases, leaving 15 bases not matched to a gene. The CDR3 length is 15 residues. CDR1 and CDR2 (germline): KGHSH, LQKENI. This entry is derived from a study of T cells after yellow fever vaccination. The study's findings and limits: Weaker in magnitude, the secondary response showed a faster peak on day 5 versus 15. Reappearing after the booster were most of the clones from primary vaccination (less than 97% CD4, 88% CD8). There was a small share of clonotypes that showed up in both the CD4 and CD8 compartments.

TCR cDNA was made by 5'RACE template switching, adding a universal primer site and UMIs. TCRdb ran MiXCR on the 5' RACE reads and lists one entry per CDR3 protein. The profile shows about 300,000 distinct CDR3 sequences, 7.5% to 9.5% of them singletons. The source of this sequence is a man between 18 and 29 years old who received the YFV17D yellow fever vaccine. Specimen: CD4+ T cells sorted from PBMCs, collected 5 days after the yellow fever booster vaccination. The chain uses TRBV18 and TRBJ2-1; TRBD2 aligns across 8 bases. This chain's CDR3 is CASGPQGLGLLEQFF. For the CDR3, the DNA is TGTGCCAGCGGACCGCAGGGACTAGGGCTTCTTGAGCAGTTCTTC. Drawing the rest from reference TRBV18 and TRBJ2-1, the complete variable domain is NAGVMQNPRHLVRRRGQEARLRCSPMKGHSHVYWYRQLPEEGLKFMVYLQKENIIDESGMPKERFSAEFPKEGPSILRIQQVVRGDSAAYFCASGPQGLGLLEQFFGPGTRLTVL.